What follows describes a single TCR beta chain. What antigen it recognizes has not been identified. The data were taken from a study of cytomegalovirus exposure and HLA in healthy donors listed by TCRdb under 2017. Notes on the research overall: An earlier analysis of 587 of the donors reported about 280 Gb of sequence data and about 120 million unique TCR beta sequences obtained from around 190 million T cells. An early release that covered 640 HLA-typed donors contained about 300 gigabases of sequencing data and 65 million to 100 million unique TCR sequences. Of the roughly 400 genotyped donors, roughly 85% fell in the genetic ancestry cluster associated with self-reported Caucasian donors. The aim of the study was to test whether cataloging public T cell receptors could identify signatures of past pathogen exposure. Using immunosequencing, the study profiled T cell repertoires from 640 or so subjects and related those repertoires to cytomegalovirus serostatus. A separate validation cohort of 100 to 150 different subjects was used in addition to the roughly 670-subject first cohort. To predict cytomegalovirus infection status, the study brought together high-throughput TCR immunosequencing, statistical association of individual TCRs with disease status, and machine learning. A later analysis re-examined previously published TCR beta repertoires from 610 or so donors and added high-resolution HLA genotyping to investigate patterns of TCR occurrence. Rather than using new phenotypic data, the later analysis identified candidate immune exposures from TCR beta sequences and from how often those sequences occurred across donors. In an earlier analysis of 587 of the donors, high-throughput TCR beta sequencing was used to judge whether each TCR beta V gene segment behaved as functional or pseudogenic. Alongside the repertoire data, information on donor age, sex, ethnicity and CMV serostatus was compiled. Genome-wide SNP genotypes for about 60% of the roughly 670 donors were used in a later genetic analysis, which treated that subset as a discovery cohort. Every repertoire in the discovery cohort had been generated on one and the same sequencing platform. HLA typing included class I and class II loci at four-digit resolution. The number of donors typed differed by locus, with about 629-640 for A, B, C, DRB1 and DQB1, around 500 for DQA1, over 600 for DPA1, and 400 to 490 for DPB1. Four to six DR-DQ haplotypes were handled as single units for association and clustering, since linkage in the cohort was strong. Among roughly 370 genotyped donors of the cohort, an average of roughly 240,000 unique TCR beta nucleotide sequences were sequenced per donor, about a sixth of them non-productive. Overall results and qualifications from the work: An association between a missense DCLRE1C variant and V-gene and J-gene trimming of TCR beta chains was found in a later genetic analysis and replicated in an independent cohort. Because some donors lacked HLA typing at each locus, the association tests relied only on the typed subset. The sequencing pipeline was judged likely to have produced a cluster of highly shared sequence variants as a technical artifact. A later analysis associated about 16,000 TCR beta sequences with specific HLA alleles at a false discovery rate of 0.05. An earlier analysis of around 600 of the donors showed that most TCR beta V segments appeared in productive rearrangements either about 87% or about 30% of the time, which broadly matched IMGT annotations. The classifier was reported to diagnose cytomegalovirus status with high specificity and sensitivity in both the original cohort and the validation cohort. Several of the top co-occurrence clusters appeared to be linked to parvovirus B19, influenza, CMV and Epstein-Barr virus, according to a later analysis. According to a later genetic analysis, donors in an Asian-associated ancestry cluster had fewer N-insertions in productive TCRs than the approximately 610-donor mean. When HLA alleles, especially DR and DQ, strongly co-occurred, attributing TCR associations to individual alleles was difficult. Only TCR beta chains were sequenced in this cohort, and the absence of alpha or paired-chain data limited detectable features. Linkage disequilibrium might explain the correlated functional status among segregating V segments, but an unknown experimental factor could not be excluded. Compared with equally common non-associated chains, HLA-associated TCR beta chains in a later analysis were more clonally expanded and had lower generation probabilities. Sequencing depth was assumed to be roughly uniform across donors in the presence/absence analyses, though that assumption may not hold. Some IMGT-functional V segments, including TRBV6-2 and TRBV6-3, could not be told apart with the 87-base-pair reads, so those segments were excluded. The study listed 170 or so TCR beta chains as associated with cytomegalovirus. In a later analysis, the rate of TCR association differed among HLA loci, with DRB1 alleles having the most associated TCRs and HLA-C alleles having the fewest. Because counts were too low, around 17 rarely observed V segments, including chromosome 9 orphons, were left out of the earlier analysis of approximately 500 of the donors. In a later analysis, most CMV-associated TCR beta chains were found to appear HLA-restricted, with HLA associations seemingly driven largely by CMV exposure. According to the authors, the approach could potentially be generalized to other disease states and immunological phenotypes. While some public TCRs were present in many individuals, most TCR sequences turned up only very rarely across donors. For the cohort, immune exposure information was limited to CMV serostatus. Three of the identified cytomegalovirus-associated TCR beta chains were confirmed in vitro to be specific for cytomegalovirus antigens. A further reported finding was that TCR beta sequences accurately predicted the HLA-A and HLA-B alleles for most subjects in the first cohort.

Library prep was done by the immunoSEQ multiplex PCR assay. A mixture of 60 forward primers for TCR Vbeta segments and 13 reverse primers for TCR Jbeta segments was used in the multiplex PCR. Amplification of the CDR3 region of rearranged TCR beta genes was performed with a multiplex PCR assay on genomic DNA. The Illumina HiSeq System was used to sequence the amplified TCR beta libraries as 87-base-pair reads. The original methods were these. Across the 666 repertoires, a later analysis counted around 80 million unique TCR beta chains, 8.5 million to 12 million of which were shared by at least two donors. Raw reads were error-corrected and collapsed into unique sequences by a nearest-neighbor algorithm in which closely related sequences were merged to remove PCR and sequencing errors. To assign V, D and J gene segments, CDR3 sequences were aligned to IMGT reference sequences. For a sequence to be retained, a match of at least six nucleotides was required to both a V gene segment and a J gene segment. Rearrangements were classified as productive when the CDR3 lacked stop codons and remained in frame with V and J, and all other rearrangements were classified as non-productive. CDR3 was defined according to IMGT convention as the region running from the second conserved V-encoded cysteine to the conserved J-encoded phenylalanine. In an earlier analysis of more than 550 of the donors, sequences lacking an unambiguous match to a single V gene segment were excluded. An earlier analysis of 450 to 650 of the donors called V segments functional above 56.7% productive rearrangements and segregating when the between-donor standard deviation exceeded 5%. A statistical classification framework was built for diagnosing cytomegalovirus status from the catalog of TCR beta chain sequences. V and J gene assignment, in a later analysis, came from comparing TCR nucleotide sequences with IMGT/GENE-DB human TR gene sequences. A later analysis assigned CDR3 sequences and most-parsimonious VDJ recombination scenarios with the TCRdist pipeline. In a later analysis, each TCR beta chain was defined by its CDR3 amino acid sequence together with its V-gene family, and reads lacking a unique V-gene family were excluded. In a later analysis, 550 to 650 highly shared, low-generation-probability nucleotide sequences were removed to address suspected cross-contamination and a sequencing artifact. A later analysis calculated a clonal expansion index for each public chain from normalized within-repertoire ranks of inferred template counts. Generation probabilities in a later analysis came from a VDJ recombination model fitted to out-of-frame rearrangements, and those results were checked against IGoR. In a later analysis, hypergeometric tests were used to score TCR-TCR, TCR-HLA and TCR-CMV co-occurrence, with a repertoire-size bias correction applied to TCR pairs. A later analysis estimated false discovery rates by permuting HLA or CMV assignments 20 times. In a later analysis, co-occurring TCRs were grouped using DBSCAN, with TCRdist sequence similarity added in when clustering inside HLA-allele-positive subsets. Repertoires with fewer than 30,000 or more than 120,000 public chains, plus five repertoires with anomalous nucleotide sharing, were excluded from co-occurrence clustering. TCRdb provides this immuneACCESS table in a form limited to in-frame rearrangements. Some clones are lacking; in checked studies, under half of them reflect an unresolved V gene, and why the rest are absent is not known. V and J calls and clone size are as listed in that table; D and trimming were resolved from the DNA. The sample's table covers just under 65,000 clones. 15% of the sample comes from the top ten.

Trimming removed 6 bases from V and 1 base from J; the gene matches leave 5 bases unexplained. From its cysteine to its phenylalanine, the CDR3 spans 15 amino acids. This entry keeps only the CDR3 DNA: 45 bases, framed from base 1. In the germline V gene, CDR1 corresponds to ENHRY and CDR2 to SYGVKD. In total, roughly 670 healthy bone marrow donors made up the cohort. All cohort members were sampled while nominally healthy, although unrecorded immune exposures were likely present. The donor was CMV seronegative and was included in the group of over 300 seronegative cohort members. Each donor provided a peripheral blood sample, and peripheral blood mononuclear cells were used for TCR beta sequencing. Genomic DNA extraction from the blood cell samples was performed with the Qiagen DNeasy Blood Extraction Kit.

Recombination joined TRBV10-3 with TRBJ2-1, with 8 bases aligning to TRBD2. Input material: PBMCs. This TCR was sampled from a boy younger than 18 in good health and CMV-seronegative. The CDR3 in this case is CAIRRAGVSYNEQFF. The nucleotide sequence reads TGTGCCATCAGAAGAGCGGGAGTGTCCTACAATGAGCAGTTCTTC.